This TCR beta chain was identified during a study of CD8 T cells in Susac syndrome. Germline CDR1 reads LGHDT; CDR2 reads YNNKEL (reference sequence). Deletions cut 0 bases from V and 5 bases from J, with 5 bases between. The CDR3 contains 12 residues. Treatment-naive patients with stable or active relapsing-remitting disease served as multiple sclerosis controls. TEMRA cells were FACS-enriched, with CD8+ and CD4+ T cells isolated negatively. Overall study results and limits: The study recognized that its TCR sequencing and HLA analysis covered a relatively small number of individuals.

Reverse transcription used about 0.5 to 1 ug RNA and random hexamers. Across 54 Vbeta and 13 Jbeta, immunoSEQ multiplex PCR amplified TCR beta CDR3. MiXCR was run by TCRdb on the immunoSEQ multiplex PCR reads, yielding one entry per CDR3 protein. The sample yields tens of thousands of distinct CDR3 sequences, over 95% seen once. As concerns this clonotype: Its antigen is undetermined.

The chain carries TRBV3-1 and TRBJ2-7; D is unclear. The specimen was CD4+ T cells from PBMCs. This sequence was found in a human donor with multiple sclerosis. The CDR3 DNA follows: TGTGCCAGCAGCCAAGAAATCGACGAGCAGTACTTC. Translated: CASSQEIDEQYF.